This T cell receptor (beta chain) was sequenced for a study of cytomegalovirus exposure and HLA in healthy donors. The V and J ends lost 0 bases and 6 bases respectively, with 9 bases between them. The CDR3 is 14 residues long. The germline CDR1 and CDR2 sequences are ENHRY and SYGVKD. On this clone: Antigen specificity is unknown.

Points from the study as a whole: Upon later analysis, HLA-associated TCR beta chains proved more clonally expanded than other, equally common chains.

This PCR relied on a set of 60 Vbeta primers and 13 Jbeta primers. The repertoire was sequenced with immunoSEQ multiplex PCR; TCRdb's copy has only in-frame clones and lacks some. This table has some 100,000 clones, around 80% appearing once. Material for sequencing was PBMCs. V gene TRBV10-3 combines with J gene TRBJ1-5; D is undetermined. The source of this sequence is a woman between 18 and 30 years old in good health and CMV-seronegative. CDR3 loop: CAISESTDGQPQHF. The CDR3 DNA reads TGTGCCATCAGTGAGTCCACAGACGGTCAGCCCCAGCATTTT.